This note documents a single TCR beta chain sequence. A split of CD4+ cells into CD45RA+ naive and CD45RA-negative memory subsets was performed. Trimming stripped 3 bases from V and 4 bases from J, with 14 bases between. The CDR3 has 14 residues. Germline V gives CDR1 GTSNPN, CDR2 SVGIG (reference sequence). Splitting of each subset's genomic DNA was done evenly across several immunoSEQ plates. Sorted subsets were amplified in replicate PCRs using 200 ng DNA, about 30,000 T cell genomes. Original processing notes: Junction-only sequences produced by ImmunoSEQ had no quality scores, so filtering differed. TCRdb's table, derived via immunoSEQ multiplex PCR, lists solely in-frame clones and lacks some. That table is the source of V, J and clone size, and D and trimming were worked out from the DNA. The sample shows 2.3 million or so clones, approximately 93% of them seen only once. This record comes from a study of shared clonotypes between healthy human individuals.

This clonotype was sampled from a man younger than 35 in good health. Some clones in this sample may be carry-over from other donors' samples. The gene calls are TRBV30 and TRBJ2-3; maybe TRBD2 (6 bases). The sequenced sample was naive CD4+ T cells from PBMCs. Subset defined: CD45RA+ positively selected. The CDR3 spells CAWSPGRWADTQYF. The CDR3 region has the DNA TGTGCCTGGAGCCCGGGGAGGTGGGCAGATACGCAGTATTTT.